This entry is about one T cell receptor (beta chain). The source of the sample is a study of shared clonotypes between healthy human individuals. The method was immunoSEQ multiplex PCR; TCRdb's version includes in-frame clones alone and lacks a portion of them. The table includes about 2.4 million clones, roughly 93% detected once. The CDR3 spans 11 residues. The sample taken for sequencing was naive CD4+ T cells from PBMCs. Subset specified: CD45RA+ positively selected. This clonotype was sampled from a man between 18 and 29 years old in good health. Some clones in this sample may be carry-over from other donors' samples. The V and J genes are TRBV12-1 and TRBJ2-7; the DNA was not used to check the table's D call, TRBD1. TRBV12-1 is a pseudogene. In DNA form, the CDR3 reads TGTGCCAGCAGCTCACACTACGAGCAGTACTTC. The encoded protein is CASSSHYEQYF.